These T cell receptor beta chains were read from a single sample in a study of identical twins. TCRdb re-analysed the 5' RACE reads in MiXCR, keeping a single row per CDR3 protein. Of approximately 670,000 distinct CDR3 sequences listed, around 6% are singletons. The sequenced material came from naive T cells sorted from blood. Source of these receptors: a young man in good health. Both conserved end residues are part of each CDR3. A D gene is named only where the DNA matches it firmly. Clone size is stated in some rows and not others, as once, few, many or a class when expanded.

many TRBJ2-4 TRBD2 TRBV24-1 CATSATTGGKNIQYF TGTGCCACCAGTGCCACTACGGGAGGGAAAAACATTCAGTACTTC
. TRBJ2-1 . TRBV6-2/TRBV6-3 CASSYSNVHSQQFF TGTGCCAGCAGTTACTCGAATGTTCACTCGCAGCAGTTCTTC
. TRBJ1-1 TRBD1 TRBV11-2 CASSSLRQGRNTEAFF TGTGCCAGCAGCTCCCTCCGACAGGGCAGGAACACTGAAGCTTTCTTT
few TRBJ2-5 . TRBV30 CAWSLGDQETQYF TGTGCCTGGAGTCTAGGGGACCAAGAGACCCAGTACTTC
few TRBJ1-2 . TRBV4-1 CASSQEWEDGYTF TGCGCCAGCAGCCAAGAATGGGAAGATGGCTACACCTTC
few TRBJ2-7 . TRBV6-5 CASSYSGRRTYEQYF TGTGCCAGCAGTTACTCGGGACGCAGGACCTACGAGCAGTACTTC
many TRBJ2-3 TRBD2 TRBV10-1 CASSRFGTSTDTQYF TGCGCCAGCTCCCGATTTGGGACTAGTACAGATACGCAGTATTTT
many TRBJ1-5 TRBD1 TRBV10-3 CAISEGRGIIHQPQHF TGTGCCATCAGTGAGGGCAGGGGGATTATTCATCAGCCCCAGCATTTT
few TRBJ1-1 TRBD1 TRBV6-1 CASSRDRQSEAFF TGTGCCAGCAGTCGGGACAGACAGTCTGAAGCTTTCTTT
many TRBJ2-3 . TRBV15 CATSSPGQGTDTQYF TGTGCCACCAGCAGCCCCGGGCAGGGCACAGATACGCAGTATTTT
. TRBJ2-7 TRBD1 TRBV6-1 CASIAGGAYEQYF TGTGCCAGCATCGCAGGGGGCGCGTACGAGCAGTACTTC
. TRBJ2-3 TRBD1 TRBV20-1 CSADRETDTQYF TGCAGTGCTGACAGGGAAACAGATACGCAGTATTTT
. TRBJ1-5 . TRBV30 CAWSNAAYSNQPQHF TGTGCCTGGAGTAATGCAGCGTATAGCAATCAGCCCCAGCATTTT
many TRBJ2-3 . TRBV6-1 CASSPRLVSTDTQYF TGTGCCAGCAGTCCCCGACTAGTCAGCACAGATACGCAGTATTTT
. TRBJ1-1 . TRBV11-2 CASSLGGGHEAFF TGTGCCAGCAGCTTAGGGGGGGGCCATGAAGCTTTCTTT
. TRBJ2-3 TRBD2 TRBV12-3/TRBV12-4 CASSFPEASGSYTQYF TGTGCCAGCAGTTTTCCCGAGGCTAGCGGGAGTTATACGCAGTATTTT
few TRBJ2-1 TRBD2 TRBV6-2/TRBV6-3 CASSPPSGTGFF TGTGCCAGCAGTCCTCCTAGCGGGACCGGGTTCTTC
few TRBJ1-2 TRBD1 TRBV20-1 CSAPDREYGYTF TGCAGTGCTCCGGACAGGGAGTATGGCTACACCTTC
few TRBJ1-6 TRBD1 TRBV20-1 CSAFGQGNSPLHF TGCAGTGCTTTTGGACAGGGGAATTCACCCCTCCACTTT
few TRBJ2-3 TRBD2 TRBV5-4 CASSLAVASGRDTQYF TGTGCCAGCAGCTTGGCCGTGGCTAGCGGGAGAGATACGCAGTATTTT
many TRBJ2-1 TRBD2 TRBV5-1 CASRPLNPGLVDNEQFF TGCGCCAGCAGACCACTTAACCCAGGACTAGTTGACAATGAGCAGTTCTTC
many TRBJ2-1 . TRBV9 CASSVASRNEQFF TGTGCCAGCAGCGTAGCTTCCCGCAATGAGCAGTTCTTC
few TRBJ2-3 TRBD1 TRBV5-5 CASSPDRPDTQYF TGTGCCAGCAGCCCGGACAGGCCAGATACGCAGTATTTT
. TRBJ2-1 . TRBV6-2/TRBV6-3 CASSSDAGLHITSSYNEQFF TGTGCCAGCAGTTCGGACGCGGGACTCCATATCACTAGCTCCTACAATGAGCAGTTCTTC
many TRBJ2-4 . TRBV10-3 CAIRGDSQNIQYF TGTGCCATCAGGGGTGACAGCCAAAACATTCAGTACTTC
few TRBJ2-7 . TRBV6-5 CASSYRARGSYEQYF TGTGCCAGCAGTTACCGGGCGAGGGGATCCTACGAGCAGTACTTC
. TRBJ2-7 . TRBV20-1 CSATRDASYEQYF TGCAGTGCCACTAGGGACGCTTCCTACGAGCAGTACTTC
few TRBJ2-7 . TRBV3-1 CASSFGGANYEQYF TGTGCCAGCAGTTTTGGAGGGGCCAACTACGAGCAGTACTTC
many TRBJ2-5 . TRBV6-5 CASSSQKSGTQYF TGTGCCAGCAGTTCGCAGAAAAGCGGGACCCAGTACTTC
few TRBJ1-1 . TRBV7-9 CASSLGPGVTEAFF TGTGCCAGCAGCTTAGGTCCCGGAGTCACTGAAGCTTTCTTT
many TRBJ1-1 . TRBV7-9 CASSLVTGLNTEAFF TGTGCCAGCAGCCTCGTGACAGGCTTGAACACTGAAGCTTTCTTT
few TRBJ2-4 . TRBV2 CASSEPGWNIQYF TGTGCCAGCAGTGAACCAGGGTGGAACATTCAGTACTTC
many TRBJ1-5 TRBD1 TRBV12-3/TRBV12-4 CASSKTTGGNQPQHF TGTGCCAGCAGCAAGACGACAGGGGGCAATCAGCCCCAGCATTTT
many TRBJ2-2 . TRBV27 CASSLMVGELFF TGTGCCAGCAGTTTAATGGTCGGGGAGCTGTTTTTT
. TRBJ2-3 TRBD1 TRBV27 CASSLWTGSTDTQYF TGTGCCAGCAGTCTTTGGACAGGGTCCACAGATACGCAGTATTTT
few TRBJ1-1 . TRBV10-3 CAITSPGAQNTEAFF TGTGCCATCACCTCCCCAGGGGCACAGAACACTGAAGCTTTCTTT
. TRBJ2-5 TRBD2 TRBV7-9 CASQLIPLAEETQYF TGTGCCTCTCAGCTAATTCCCCTAGCGGAAGAGACCCAGTACTTC
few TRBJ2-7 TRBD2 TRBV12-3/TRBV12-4 CASGTGGSLYEQYF TGTGCCAGCGGGACTGGCGGGAGTCTGTACGAGCAGTACTTC
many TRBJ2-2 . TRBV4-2 CASSQGVGSRTGELFF TGTGCCAGCAGCCAAGGTGTCGGGAGTCGGACCGGGGAGCTGTTTTTT
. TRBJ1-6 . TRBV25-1 CASSGLRGVNSPLHF TGTGCCAGCAGTGGTCTGAGAGGGGTCAATTCACCCCTCCACTTT
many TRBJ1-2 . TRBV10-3 CAISKDGTLYGYTF TGTGCCATCAGTAAGGACGGAACCCTCTATGGCTACACCTTC
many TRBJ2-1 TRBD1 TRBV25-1 CASSGGRGTYNEQFF TGTGCCAGCAGTGGTGGCAGGGGGACCTACAATGAGCAGTTCTTC